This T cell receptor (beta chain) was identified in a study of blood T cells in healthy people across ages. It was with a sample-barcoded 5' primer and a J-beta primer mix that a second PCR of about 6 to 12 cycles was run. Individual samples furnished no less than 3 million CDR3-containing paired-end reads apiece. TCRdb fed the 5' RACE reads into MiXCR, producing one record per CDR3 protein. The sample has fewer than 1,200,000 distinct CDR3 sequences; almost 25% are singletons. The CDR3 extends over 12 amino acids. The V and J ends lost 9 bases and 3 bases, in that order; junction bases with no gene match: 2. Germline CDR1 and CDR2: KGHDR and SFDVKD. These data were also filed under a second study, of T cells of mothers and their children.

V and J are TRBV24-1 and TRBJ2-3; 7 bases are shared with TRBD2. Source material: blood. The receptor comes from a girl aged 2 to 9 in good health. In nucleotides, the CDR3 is TGTGCCACCGGGGAGGGGACAGATACGCAGTATTTT. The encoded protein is CATGEGTDTQYF.